These 31 T cell receptor beta chains were all obtained from the same sample, sequenced in a study of blood T cell repertoires in COVID-19 (dated by TCRdb to between 2020 and 2021). The library was generated by the immunoSEQ multiplex PCR assay. The table was pulled from immuneACCESS by TCRdb, which kept in-frame rearrangements only. Such tables lose some clones; where checked, under half of the loss comes from unresolved V genes, and the rest has no known cause. The sample table shows about 400,000 clones, and 87% are seen once. Nearly 2% of the sample is taken by the ten largest. The sample was PBMCs or T cells enriched from blood (not recorded which). The origin of the receptors is a woman younger than 35 with acute COVID-19.

J is TRBJ1-3 and V is TRBV6-5, with D uncertain. Trimming took 6 bases from V and 0 from J, leaving 9 bases between them. Germline values: CDR1 MNHEY, CDR2 SVGAGI. There are 14 residues in the CDR3. CDR3: CASREAYSGNTIYF. The CDR3 DNA is TGTGCCAGCAGAGAGGCCTACTCTGGAAACACCATATATTTT.

The gene calls are TRBV18 and TRBJ1-4, with unresolved D. Trimming pared 5 bases from V and 0 bases from J, leaving 13 bases between. Germline CDR1 and CDR2: KGHSH and LQKENI. This CDR3 spans 16 amino acids. The CDR3 spells CASSAAQTATNEKLFF. The CDR3 DNA is TGTGCCAGCTCAGCCGCCCAGACTGCAACTAATGAAAAACTGTTTTTT.

The rearrangement links TRBV3-1 (or the pseudogene TRBV3-2) to TRBJ2-5; 8 nucleotides align to TRBD1. The ends lost 5 bases at V and 2 bases at J; junction bases unmatched: 7. CDR1 is LGHDT and CDR2 is YNNKEL in the germline V gene (reference sequence). The CDR3 runs 15 residues. In nucleotides, the CDR3 is TGTGCCAGCAGCTCCCAGGGGGCGGTGCAAGAGACCCAGTACTTC. The encoded protein is CASSSQGAVQETQYF.

The chain carries TRBV14 and TRBJ1-2, with D unresolved. V was clipped by 4 bases and J by 2 bases, with 11 bases between them. This CDR3 has 14 residues. Germline lookup yields CDR1 SGHDN and CDR2 FVKESK. DNA of the CDR3: TGTGCCAGCAGCCGAAACCGGGGAAACTATGGCTACACCTTC. Protein sequence: CASSRNRGNYGYTF.

The V and J genes are TRBV11-3 and TRBJ2-2, with 9 bases identical to TRBD1. Per the germline V gene, CDR1 is SGHNT and CDR2 is YENEEA. With V trimmed by 4 bases and J by 4 bases, 13 bases remained unmatched. The CDR3 has 18 amino acids. CDR3 in DNA: TGTGCCAGCAGCTCGGACAGGGGCCGTTTAAGGGGCACCGGGGAGCTGTTTTTT. It translates to CASSSDRGRLRGTGELFF.

The J gene is TRBJ2-3, the V gene TRBV28, with 12 bases matching TRBD2. CDR1 is MDHEN, CDR2 SYDVKM, per germline. This CDR3 is built from 16 residues. With 5 bases clipped from V and 4 bases from J, the junction kept 7 bases outside the gene matches. CDR3 DNA sequence: TGTGCCAGCAGTCCACCTCTAGCGGGAGGGCCAGATACGCAGTATTTT. This gives the protein CASSPPLAGGPDTQYF.

The chain uses TRBV6-1 and TRBJ1-4, with a possible D match to TRBD1 (6 bases). The CDR3 runs to 15 residues. CDR1 MNHNS and CDR2 SASEGT come from the germline V gene. The germline V and J ends were trimmed by 3 bases and 8 bases, with 16 bases remaining between them. CDR3: CASSEVGAQFEKLFF. CDR3 DNA sequence: TGTGCCAGCAGTGAGGTGGGGGCACAGTTCGAAAAACTGTTTTTT.

This clone has a single count. The V call is TRBV15, the J call TRBJ1-4; 7 nucleotides align to TRBD1. Germline V lookup: CDR1 LNHNV, CDR2 YYDKDF (reference sequence). V was pared by 0 bases and J by 8 bases, with 12 bases of the junction left unmatched. This CDR3 spans 17 amino acids. CDR3 in amino acids: CATSREIRSRGGEKLFF. CDR3 in DNA: TGTGCCACCAGCAGAGAAATTAGGAGTCGAGGGGGCGAAAAACTGTTTTTT.

This sequence joins TRBV19 and TRBJ2-7; 8 nucleotides line up with TRBD1. The CDR3 runs to 17 residues. CDR1 and CDR2 (germline): LNHDA, SQIVND (reference sequence). J was trimmed by 3 bases and V by 4 bases; bases with no gene match: 14. The CDR3 DNA is TGTGCCAGTAGTACCAGATTCGCCTACAGGGGGGACTACGAGCAGTACTTC. Translation gives CASSTRFAYRGDYEQYF.

The rearrangement joins TRBV5-1 to TRBJ1-4; D is perhaps TRBD1 (5 bases). Per germline, CDR1 SGHRS and CDR2 YFSETQ. CDR3 size: 14 residues. V lost 4 bases to trimming and J lost 8 bases, with 15 bases between them. CDR3 sequence: CASSIRALGEKLFF. The CDR3 DNA reads TGCGCCAGCAGCATCAGGGCGCTTGGCGAAAAACTGTTTTTT.

This clone was picked up one time. Here the CDR3 reads CATSDFGTLGQETQYF. The CDR3 DNA follows: TGTGCCACCAGTGATTTTGGGACATTAGGTCAAGAGACCCAGTACTTC. The chain joins TRBV24-1 to TRBJ2-5, with D tentatively TRBD1 (6 bases). V was trimmed by 1 base and J by 2 bases, leaving 13 bases between them. The length of the CDR3 is 16 residues. Germline V gene data show CDR1 as KGHDR and CDR2 as SFDVKD.

The J gene is TRBJ2-7, the V gene TRBV19; maybe TRBD1 (7 bases). Germline lookup yields CDR1 LNHDA and CDR2 SQIVND (reference sequence). The CDR3 spans 15 residues. Trimming stripped 5 bases from V and 2 bases from J, with 16 bases between. Here the CDR3 DNA reads TGTGCCAGTAGTGCGGGACAGCTGGAGGCCTACGAGCAGTACTTC. Protein: CASSAGQLEAYEQYF. The variable domain in full, with the rest retrieved from reference TRBV19 and TRBJ2-7, is DGGITQSPKYLFRKEGQNVTLSCEQNLNHDAMYWYRQDPGQGLRLIYYSQIVNDFQKGDIAEGYSVSREKKESFPLTVTSAQKNPTAFYLCASSAGQLEAYEQYFGPGTRLTVT.

In this sample, this clone turned up once. The gene calls are TRBV28 and TRBJ1-2, with 10 bases lining up with TRBD1. Germline CDR1 and CDR2: MDHEN and SYDVKM. The CDR3 length is 15 residues. Unmatched junction bases numbered 11, after V lost 5 bases and J lost 8 bases. CDR3 amino acids: CASSLGDRGQNGYTF. CDR3 sequence (DNA): TGTGCCAGCAGTCTAGGGGACAGGGGACAAAACGGCTACACCTTC.

The gene calls are TRBV28 and TRBJ2-7; D is undetermined. Trimming left V 5 bases short and J 4 bases short, with 12 bases between. The CDR3 consists of 13 residues. Per the germline V gene, CDR1 is MDHEN and CDR2 is SYDVKM. The CDR3 bases are TGTGCCAGCAGTCGTGGGCAGTCTTACGAGCAGTACTTC. Translated: CASSRGQSYEQYF.

Here the CDR3 reads CASSIKLSYEQYF. CDR3 coding DNA: TGTGCCAGTAGTATAAAACTCTCCTACGAGCAGTACTTC. The chain carries TRBV19 and TRBJ2-7; no firm D call. Trimming took off 2 bases at V and 0 bases at J, with 5 bases between the two ends. Germline assignment: CDR1 LNHDA and CDR2 SQIVND (reference sequence). The CDR3 sequence is 13 residues long.

J is TRBJ2-3 and V is TRBV6-4; D is ambiguous. V was cut by 5 bases and J by 2 bases, with 11 bases left in between. The CDR3 has 14 amino acids. Germline CDR1 MRHNA, CDR2 SNTAGT. The CDR3 sequence is CASSITRYTDTQYF. The CDR3, as DNA: TGTGCCAGCAGTATAACCCGCTACACAGATACGCAGTATTTT.

The chain is built from TRBV5-5 and TRBJ1-4; D is undetermined. Germline values: CDR1 SGHKS, CDR2 YYEKEE (reference sequence). This CDR3 comprises 15 residues. V was pared by 0 bases and J by 5 bases, with 11 bases between. CDR3 DNA: TGTGCCAGCAGCTTGGCCAGCGGAAGAAATGAAAAACTGTTTTTT. Translated: CASSLASGRNEKLFF.

The rearrangement joins TRBV20-1 to TRBJ2-2; D is ambiguous. CDR3 length equals 14 residues. Germline values: CDR1 DFQATT, CDR2 SNEGSKA (reference sequence). Trimming cost V 3 bases and J 4 bases, with 12 bases left between them. CDR3 region: CSASNEASTGELFF. CDR3 bases: TGCAGTGCTAGTAATGAGGCGAGCACCGGGGAGCTGTTTTTT.

The chain carries TRBV30 and TRBJ1-1; D is possibly TRBD1 (5 bases). The CDR3 covers 14 residues. Germline-derived CDR1 and CDR2 are GTSNPN and SVGIG (reference sequence). Between the trimmed V and J ends, which lost 4 bases and 0 bases, there was a span of 12 bases. The CDR3 bases are TGTGCCTGGACCCCGGGACTGCTGAACACTGAAGCTTTCTTT. Translating gives CAWTPGLLNTEAFF.

This clone came up once. This sequence joins TRBV18 and TRBJ2-7; no definite D call. The CDR3 totals 14 residues. Per germline, CDR1 KGHSH and CDR2 LQKENI. V was cut by 2 bases and J by 3 bases, with 11 bases left in between. The CDR3, as DNA: TGTGCCAGCTCACCAGGAGAGACGAGCTACGAGCAGTACTTC. Its protein product is CASSPGETSYEQYF.

The CDR3 reads CASREDPYTEAFF. Written as DNA, the CDR3 is TGTGCCAGTAGGGAGGACCCGTACACTGAAGCTTTCTTT. This chain joins TRBV19 and TRBJ1-1; unclear D gene. CDR1 is LNHDA, CDR2 SQIVND, per germline (reference sequence). The CDR3 loop spans 13 amino acids. Trimming shortened V by 6 bases and J by 3 bases, and 11 bases separated the two germline ends. The variable domain in full, with the rest retrieved from reference TRBV19 and TRBJ1-1, is DGGITQSPKYLFRKEGQNVTLSCEQNLNHDAMYWYRQDPGQGLRLIYYSQIVNDFQKGDIAEGYSVSREKKESFPLTVTSAQKNPTAFYLCASREDPYTEAFFGQGTRLTVV.

This clone was counted ten times or more. This chain uses TRBV7-9 with TRBJ1-6, with no clear D. The CDR3 is made up of 15 amino acids. The germline V gene encodes CDR1 SEHNR and CDR2 FQNEAQ (reference sequence). V gave up 7 bases and J gave up 6 bases, with 16 bases separating them. This CDR3 reads CASTVGVQPNSPLHF. The DNA for the CDR3 is TGTGCCAGCACCGTAGGTGTACAGCCTAATTCACCCCTCCACTTT.

In this sample, this clone turned up a few times. The V call is TRBV21-1, the J call TRBJ1-2. TRBV21-1 is annotated as a pseudogene. The CDR3 is made up of 17 amino acids. CDR3 protein: CASSPPGGPLARAGYTF. The CDR3 bases are TGTGCCAGCAGCCCACCGGGGGGACCCCTCGCCAGGGCTGGCTACACCTTC.

The V call is TRBV30, the J call TRBJ2-7; possibly TRBD2 for D (5 bases). Between the trimmed V and J ends, which lost 2 bases and 3 bases, there was a span of 8 bases. Germline-derived CDR1 and CDR2 are GTSNPN and SVGIG (reference sequence). The CDR3 sequence is 12 residues long. CDR3 nucleotides: TGTGCCTGGAGTATGAGCGGCTACGAGCAGTACTTC. Amino acids: CAWSMSGYEQYF.

The CDR3 DNA reads TGTGCCAGCAGTTACCTGGTGAAGCTTTCGAACACCGGGGAGCTGTTTTTT. It encodes CASSYLVKLSNTGELFF. The V and J genes are TRBV6-2 or TRBV6-3 and TRBJ2-2, with unresolved D. The CDR3 contains 17 residues. Germline V gene sequence: CDR1 MNHEY, CDR2 SVGEGT. V was trimmed by 2 bases and J by 0 bases, leaving 13 bases between them.

The rearrangement uses TRBV25-1 and TRBJ1-2; D is unclear. The CDR3 consists of 12 residues. Germline CDR1 MGHDK, CDR2 SYGVNS. V dropped 9 bases and J dropped 4 bases, with 12 bases sitting between them. DNA of the CDR3: TGTGCCAGTGAGAAGGAGCTCTATGGCTACACCTTC. As protein: CASEKELYGYTF.

V and J are TRBV7-8 and TRBJ1-5; D remains unclear. Germline V lookup: CDR1 SGHVS, CDR2 FQNEAQ. This CDR3 is 14 amino acids long. The V end lost 1 base, the J end lost 6 bases, and 10 bases lay between the germline ends. The CDR3 spells CASSLGGLGQPQHF. DNA for the CDR3: TGTGCCAGCAGCTTAGGAGGGCTTGGTCAGCCCCAGCATTTT.

This rearrangement joins TRBV5-1 to TRBJ2-1, with 7 nucleotides matching TRBD2. Germline CDR1 and CDR2: SGHRS and YFSETQ. The CDR3 has 14 residues. V was pared by 6 bases and J by 3 bases, with 6 bases of the junction left unmatched. The chain's CDR3 is CASMPGGHYNEQFF. The CDR3, as DNA: TGCGCCAGCATGCCGGGAGGCCACTACAATGAGCAGTTCTTC.

This clone was seen a single time. The chain uses TRBV29-1 and TRBJ2-1, with 9 bases fitting TRBD2. The CDR3 loop spans 13 amino acids. Germline V gene data show CDR1 as SQVTM and CDR2 as ANQGSEA. J lost 3 bases, V lost 8 bases, and 5 bases had no gene match. CDR3 protein: CSIGLALYNEQFF. The CDR3 nucleotides read TGCAGCATCGGACTAGCGCTCTACAATGAGCAGTTCTTC.

The rearrangement joins TRBV29-1 to TRBJ2-1, with 7 bases that match TRBD2. Germline V lookup: CDR1 SQVTM, CDR2 ANQGSEA. The J segment lost 3 bases and the V segment lost 1 base, leaving 3 bases of the junction unmatched. This CDR3 comprises 14 residues. DNA for the CDR3: TGCAGCGTTGAAGGACTAGCAGGCTACAATGAGCAGTTCTTC. This sequence encodes CSVEGLAGYNEQFF.

CDR3 sequence (DNA): TGTGCCAGCAGGGGGGCGGGCTTCTACAATGAGCAGTTCTTC. Its translation: CASRGAGFYNEQFF. The chain is built from TRBV2 and TRBJ2-1; D is perhaps TRBD1 (6 bases). The V gene lost 6 bases and the J gene lost 3 bases, with 12 bases spanning the gap. The CDR3 totals 14 residues. The germline gives CDR1 SNHLY, CDR2 FYNNEI.